Here is one TCR beta chain with its context. The data originate from a study of blood T cell repertoires in COVID-19. Whole-study context: The samples span acute and convalescent COVID-19 from the United States, Italy and Spain. PBMCs, B-cell-depleted T cells, or T cells provided the cDNA or gDNA that made up the material.

The V gene's germline CDR1 is DFQATT and CDR2 SNEGSKA (reference sequence). With 3 bases removed from V and 4 bases from J, the gap between germline ends came to 7 bases. The CDR3 spans 12 residues. Authors' data handling: It was from reference gene primer amplification that nucleated cell counts were estimated. Produced via immunoSEQ multiplex PCR; TCRdb's table is partial and in-frame only. The D gene and trimming were derived from the DNA, and the V and J assignments and clone size from that table. Of roughly 200,000 clones listed, roughly 90% are singletons. Sequenced input: peripheral blood. The V call is TRBV20-1, the J call TRBJ1-5; D is ambiguous. The receptor's source is a man between 50 and 59 years old with acute or convalescent COVID-19. The CDR3 nucleotides read TGCAGTGCTAGTGGTCCAAATCAGCCCCAGCATTTT. It translates to CSASGPNQPQHF.